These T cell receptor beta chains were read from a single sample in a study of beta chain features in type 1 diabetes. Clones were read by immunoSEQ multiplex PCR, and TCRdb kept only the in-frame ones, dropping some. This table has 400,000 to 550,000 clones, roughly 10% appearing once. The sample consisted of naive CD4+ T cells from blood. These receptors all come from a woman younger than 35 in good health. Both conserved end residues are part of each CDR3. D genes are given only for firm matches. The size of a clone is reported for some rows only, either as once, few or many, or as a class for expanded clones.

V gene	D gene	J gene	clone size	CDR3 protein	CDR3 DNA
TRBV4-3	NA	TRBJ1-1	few	CASSQSGERNTEAFF	TGCGCCAGCAGCCAAAGCGGGGAGAGGAACACTGAAGCTTTCTTT
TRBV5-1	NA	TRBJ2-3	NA	CASSEEGADTQYF	TGCGCCAGCAGCGAGGAGGGGGCAGATACGCAGTATTTT
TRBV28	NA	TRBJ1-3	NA	CASRRGGGGRSTIYF	TGTGCCAGTCGCAGGGGAGGTGGGGGTAGGAGCACCATATATTTT
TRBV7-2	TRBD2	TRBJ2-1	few	CASSLEREANEQFF	TGTGCCAGCAGCTTAGAGCGGGAGGCCAATGAGCAGTTCTTC
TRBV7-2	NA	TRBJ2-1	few	CASSLAASPEYNEQFF	TGTGCCAGCAGCTTAGCGGCCTCCCCAGAATACAATGAGCAGTTCTTC
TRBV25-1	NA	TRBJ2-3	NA	CASSAGTDTQYF	TGTGCCAGCAGCGCGGGCACAGATACGCAGTATTTT
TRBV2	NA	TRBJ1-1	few	CASSDQGAYTEAFF	TGTGCCAGCAGTGATCAGGGCGCCTACACTGAAGCTTTCTTT
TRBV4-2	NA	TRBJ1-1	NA	CASSQEWGREAEAFF	TGTGCCAGCAGCCAAGAATGGGGGAGGGAGGCTGAAGCTTTCTTT
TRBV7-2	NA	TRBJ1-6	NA	CASSLVRHRNSPLHF	TGTGCCAGCAGCTTAGTGCGACACCGTAATTCACCCCTCCACTTT
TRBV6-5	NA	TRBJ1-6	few	CASSLKLGESLHF	TGTGCCAGCAGCCTCAAACTGGGGGAATCCCTCCACTTT
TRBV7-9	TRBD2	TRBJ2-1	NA	CASSNPRGAAEQFF	TGTGCCAGCAGCAACCCGCGGGGGGCAGCTGAGCAGTTCTTC
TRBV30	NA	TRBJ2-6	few	CAWSSLASAGANVLTF	TGTGCCTGGAGCTCCCTGGCTAGCGCTGGGGCCAACGTCCTGACTTTC
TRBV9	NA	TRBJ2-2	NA	CASSDFRGAGTGELFF	TGTGCCAGCAGCGACTTTCGGGGGGCTGGCACCGGGGAGCTGTTTTTT
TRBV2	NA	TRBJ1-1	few	CASTLERLNTEAFF	TGTGCCAGCACTCTCGAGAGGTTGAACACTGAAGCTTTCTTT
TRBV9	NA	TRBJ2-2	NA	CASSVEAGELFF	TGTGCCAGCAGCGTAGAGGCTGGGGAGCTGTTTTTT
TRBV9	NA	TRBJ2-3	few	CASAWGTDTQYF	TGTGCCAGCGCGTGGGGCACAGATACGCAGTATTTT
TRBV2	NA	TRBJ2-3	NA	CASSEPLGADTQYF	TGTGCCAGCAGTGAACCGCTGGGGGCAGATACGCAGTATTTT
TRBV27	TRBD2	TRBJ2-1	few	CASSSYMRLAASENEQFF	TGTGCCAGCAGTTCCTATATGAGACTAGCGGCGAGTGAAAATGAGCAGTTCTTC
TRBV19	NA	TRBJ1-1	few	CASSIRRGGTEAFF	TGTGCCAGTAGTATACGGCGGGGAGGCACTGAAGCTTTCTTT
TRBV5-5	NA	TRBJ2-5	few	CASSLLSEGTQYF	TGTGCCAGCAGCCTTCTAAGCGAAGGGACCCAGTACTTC